This TCR beta chain was retrieved from a study of blood T cell repertoires in COVID-19. Study in general: COVID-19 samples, acute and convalescent, were from the United States, Italy and Spain.

The CDR3 extends over 9 amino acids. Trimming left V 7 bases short and J 7 bases short, with 4 bases between. Germline V CDR1 and CDR2: MRHNA, SNTAGT. Methods used by the authors: Estimated nucleated cell counts came from reference gene primer amplification. TCRdb's copy holds only in-frame clones and misses some; the assay was immunoSEQ multiplex PCR. The V and J calls and clone size come from that table; D and trimming were worked out from the DNA. The sample consists of approximately 97,000 clones, approximately 86% of them appearing once. The chain joins TRBV6-4 to TRBJ1-1, with unresolved D. The clonotype originates from a woman older than 75 with acute or convalescent COVID-19. Source material: peripheral blood. CDR3 DNA sequence: TGTGCCAGCACCCATGAAGCTTTCTTT. Its protein product is CASTHEAFF.